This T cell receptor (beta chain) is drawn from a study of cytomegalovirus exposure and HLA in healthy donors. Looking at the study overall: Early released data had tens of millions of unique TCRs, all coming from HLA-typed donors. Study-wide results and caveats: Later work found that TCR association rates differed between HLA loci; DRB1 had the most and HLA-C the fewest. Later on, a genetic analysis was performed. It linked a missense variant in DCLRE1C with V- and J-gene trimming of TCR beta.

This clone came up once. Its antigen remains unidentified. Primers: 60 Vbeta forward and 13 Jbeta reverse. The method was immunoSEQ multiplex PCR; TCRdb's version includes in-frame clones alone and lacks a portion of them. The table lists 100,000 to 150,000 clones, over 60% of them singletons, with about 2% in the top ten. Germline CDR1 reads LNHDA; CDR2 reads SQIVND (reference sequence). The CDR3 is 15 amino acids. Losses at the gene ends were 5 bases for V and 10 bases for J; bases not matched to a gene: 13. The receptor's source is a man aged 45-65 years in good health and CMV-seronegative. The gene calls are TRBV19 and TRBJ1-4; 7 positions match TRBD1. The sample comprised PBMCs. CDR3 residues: CASSQSGGTVRKLFF. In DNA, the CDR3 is TGTGCCAGTAGTCAAAGCGGTGGGACAGTCAGAAAACTGTTTTTT. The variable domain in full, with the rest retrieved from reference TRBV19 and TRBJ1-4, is DGGITQSPKYLFRKEGQNVTLSCEQNLNHDAMYWYRQDPGQGLRLIYYSQIVNDFQKGDIAEGYSVSREKKESFPLTVTSAQKNPTAFYLCASSQSGGTVRKLFFGSGTQLSVL.